These 23 T cell receptor beta chains were all obtained from the same sample, sequenced in a study of T cells in Graves' hyperthyroidism and ophthalmopathy. TCR beta CDR3 sequences were amplified from RNA transcripts. A set of HTBI primers served as the primers for a first-round RT-PCR of the TCR CDR3. Each CDR3 protein is one row after TCRdb ran MiXCR on the multiplex PCR reads. The sample lists 530,000 or so distinct CDR3 sequences, roughly a quarter seen once, with around 11% in the top ten. The sequencing sample was made of blood. Receptors originate from a woman in her twenties or thirties with Graves' ophthalmopathy.

At least ten counts were recorded for this clonotype. This sequence joins TRBV19 and TRBJ1-5, with D maybe TRBD1 (5 bases). This CDR3 is built from 12 residues. Germline loops: CDR1 LNHDA, CDR2 SQIVND (reference sequence). Trimming removed 7 bases at V and 5 bases at J, with 9 bases between. Here the CDR3 DNA reads TGTGCCAGTACGAGCAGGGATCAGCCCCAGCATTTT. It translates to CASTSRDQPQHF.

V and J are TRBV11-2 and TRBJ2-5; 8 nucleotides match TRBD2. With V trimmed by 1 base and J by 5 bases, 15 bases remained unmatched. Germline V gene lookup returns CDR1 SGHAT and CDR2 FQNNGV. The CDR3 has 18 amino acids. Written as DNA, the CDR3 is TGTGCCAGCAGCTTAGGCAGGACCACAAAAGCGGGAGTGGAGACCCAGTACTTC. It specifies CASSLGRTTKAGVETQYF.

This chain joins TRBV6-1 and TRBJ1-2; D unresolved. V lost 7 bases and J lost 3, with 9 bases in between. Germline CDR1 MNHNS, CDR2 SASEGT. The CDR3 sequence is 12 residues long. CDR3 amino acids: CASNPIDYGYTF. The DNA of the CDR3 is TGTGCCAGCAACCCCATCGACTATGGCTACACCTTC.

This clonotype was seen many times. One end of the junction does not line up with germline, which may come from a read error. The chain joins TRBV10-1 to TRBJ2-7, with a possible D match to TRBD2 (5 bases). Germline loops: CDR1 WNHNN, CDR2 SYGVQD (reference sequence). The CDR3 has 13 residues. CDR3 sequence reads: CASSEGSSYEQYF. As DNA, the CDR3 is TGTGCCAGCAGTGAGGGCAGCTCCTACGAGCAGTACTTC.

This clonotype appeared many times. This chain joins TRBV18 and TRBJ1-2; D uncertain. Deletions cut 3 bases from V and 2 bases from J, with 10 bases between. The CDR3 is made up of 14 amino acids. Looked up from germline, CDR1 is KGHSH and CDR2 is LQKENI. The CDR3 coding sequence is TGTGCCAGCTCACCCGACTGGACCAACTATGGCTACACCTTC. It translates to CASSPDWTNYGYTF.

This clonotype appeared many times. This chain uses TRBV27 with TRBJ2-7; no definite D call. The V gene's germline CDR1 is MNHEY and CDR2 SMNVEV (reference sequence). Trimming left V 4 bases short and J 4 bases short, with 14 bases between. There are 14 residues in the CDR3. CDR3 sequence (DNA): TGTGCCAGCAGTTCGTTCGACATCCTGTACGAGCAGTACTTC. It encodes CASSSFDILYEQYF.

This clonotype was picked up many times. The chain joins TRBV10-3 to TRBJ1-3, with no clear D. The CDR3 consists of 12 residues. Trimming pared 7 bases from V and 3 bases from J, leaving 7 bases between. The V gene's germline CDR1 is ENHRY and CDR2 SYGVKD. CDR3 bases: TGTGCCATCAAGGCCAGTGGAAACACCATATATTTT. Its protein product is CAIKASGNTIYF.

The chain employs TRBV6-2 or TRBV6-3 and TRBJ2-7; 12 nucleotides match TRBD1. Looked up from germline, CDR1 is MNHEY and CDR2 is SVGEGT. V shed 4 bases and J 3 bases; nucleotides not matched to a gene: 7. This CDR3 contains 16 residues. The DNA of the CDR3 is TGTGCCAGCAGTTCCGGGACAGGGGGCCTCGTCTACGAGCAGTACTTC. Protein: CASSSGTGGLVYEQYF.

This clonotype was recorded many times. The genes are TRBV12-3 or TRBV12-4 and TRBJ1-5, with TRBD1 identical over 7 bases. The CDR3 length is 16 residues. Unmatched junction bases numbered 14, after V lost 5 bases and J lost 7 bases. The chain's CDR3 is CASSPGGRGLYQPQHF. CDR3 nucleotides: TGTGCCAGCAGTCCAGGGGGAAGGGGGCTGTACCAGCCCCAGCATTTT.

This clonotype occurred many times. J is TRBJ2-2 and V is TRBV7-3; D is perhaps TRBD2 (6 bases). Trimming left V 5 bases short and J 3 bases short, with 10 bases between. The CDR3 loop spans 14 amino acids. CDR1 is SGHTA and CDR2 is FQGTGA in the germline V gene. CDR3 sequence (DNA): TGTGCCAGCAGCCTACTAGCCTACACCGGGGAGCTGTTTTTT. Translated, it gives CASSLLAYTGELFF.

This clonotype showed up just a few times. A much larger clone differs from this one at a single base, so this may be a read error. The chain has TRBV20-1 and TRBJ2-7; 7 nucleotides agree with TRBD1. The trim removed 2 bases at V and 1 base at J, leaving 14 bases unmatched. This CDR3 contains 17 residues. The germline V gene encodes CDR1 DFQATT and CDR2 SNEGSKA (reference sequence). The CDR3 DNA sequence: TGCAGTGCTAGAACGCCGGGACAGATGACTTTATCCTACGAGCAGTACTTC. This translates into CSARTPGQMTLSYEQYF.

This sequence joins TRBV6-2 or TRBV6-3 and TRBJ2-7; 8 nucleotides match TRBD2. This CDR3 is built from 19 residues. V lost 0 bases and J lost 6; bases outside the gene matches: 19. Looked up from germline, CDR1 is MNHEY and CDR2 is SVGEGT. CDR3 in amino acids: CASSYSLREDRTAACEQYF. CDR3 coding DNA: TGTGCCAGCAGTTACTCGTTGCGGGAGGATCGGACAGCCGCATGCGAGCAGTACTTC.

This clonotype came up many times. The V and J genes are TRBV6-2 or TRBV6-3 and TRBJ2-7, with 7 positions matching TRBD1. The J segment lost 5 bases and the V segment lost 2 bases, leaving 12 bases of the junction unmatched. There are 16 residues in the CDR3. Germline V gives CDR1 MNHEY, CDR2 SVGEGT. The CDR3 loop reads CASSYRTGDEEDEQYF. CDR3 nucleotides: TGTGCCAGCAGTTACCGTACAGGGGATGAGGAAGACGAGCAGTACTTC.

This CDR3 is CASSLVVSAGETQYF. The CDR3, as DNA: TGCGCCAGCAGCTTGGTAGTTTCGGCGGGTGAGACCCAGTACTTC. This rearrangement joins TRBV5-1 to TRBJ2-5; D may be TRBD2 (5 bases). Trimming removed 0 bases from V and 5 bases from J, with 14 bases in between. The CDR3 totals 15 residues. The germline gives CDR1 SGHRS, CDR2 YFSETQ.

The table lists this clonotype with many counts. This sequence joins TRBV19 and TRBJ2-2, with D perhaps matching TRBD2 (6 bases). The germline V gene has CDR1 LNHDA and CDR2 SQIVND (reference sequence). The CDR3 totals 13 residues. Trimming took 3 bases from V and 4 from J, leaving 6 bases between them. The CDR3 nucleotides read TGTGCCAGTAGTATCGGGGGCACCGGGGAGCTGTTTTTT. Translated, it gives CASSIGGTGELFF.

This clonotype was observed a few times. The chain recombines TRBV3-1 with TRBJ1-2; no reliable D call. V was clipped by 0 bases and J by 4 bases, with 9 bases between them. Germline V gives CDR1 LGHDT, CDR2 YNNKEL (reference sequence). This CDR3 is built from 14 residues. CDR3 loop: CASSQDQRAYGYTF. CDR3 bases: TGTGCCAGCAGCCAAGACCAGAGAGCCTATGGCTACACCTTC.

This clonotype turned up a few times. The chain couples TRBV19 to TRBJ1-5, with D unresolved. CDR3 length equals 15 residues. Trimming took 3 bases from V and 3 from J, leaving 12 bases between them. Germline V gives CDR1 LNHDA, CDR2 SQIVND (reference sequence). CDR3 sequence (DNA): TGTGCCAGTAGTATGCCGGGGAGGCACAATCAGCCCCAGCATTTT. This encodes CASSMPGRHNQPQHF.

The chain couples TRBV2 to TRBJ1-2; D might be TRBD1 (5 bases). V dropped 4 bases and J dropped 7 bases, with 19 bases sitting between them. Germline lookup yields CDR1 SNHLY and CDR2 FYNNEI. The CDR3 sequence is 15 residues long. CDR3 sequence reads: CASSAMAGPTSGYTF. DNA for the CDR3: TGTGCCAGCAGTGCAATGGCGGGGCCCACTAGTGGCTACACCTTC.

This clonotype was seen repeatedly, ten times or more. V is TRBV20-1 and J is TRBJ2-7; 11 nucleotides align to TRBD2. The germline CDR1 and CDR2 sequences are DFQATT and SNEGSKA (reference sequence). The V and J ends lost 6 bases and 2 bases, in that order; junction bases with no gene match: 9. The CDR3 length is 15 residues. In DNA form, the CDR3 reads TGCAGTGCCCTGACACTAGCGGGGGATCCCTACGAGCAGTACTTC. It encodes CSALTLAGDPYEQYF.

The sample holds many counts of this clonotype. The chain has TRBV18 and TRBJ1-6; D not resolved. Germline CDR1 KGHSH, CDR2 LQKENI. The length of the CDR3 is 13 residues. Trimming removed 3 bases at V and 7 bases at J, with 7 bases between. The DNA for the CDR3 is TGTGCCAGCTCACCCGAGCCCAATTCACCCCTCCACTTT. Translation: CASSPEPNSPLHF.

The V call is TRBV6-5, the J call TRBJ2-2, with unresolved D. Germline V gives CDR1 MNHEY, CDR2 SVGAGI. The ends were cut back, 0 bases at V and 1 base at J, with 6 bases in the middle. The CDR3 runs to 15 residues. The CDR3 DNA reads as TGTGCCAGCAGTTACTCGATGGGGAACACCGGGGAGCTGTTTTTT. Its translation: CASSYSMGNTGELFF.

This clonotype ranks as medium-sized (0.01 to 0.1%). This rearrangement joins TRBV15 to TRBJ2-5; D tentatively reads TRBD1 or TRBD2 (6 bases each). This CDR3 region has 16 residues. V gave up 3 bases and J gave up 1 base, with 15 bases separating them. Germline CDR1 and CDR2: LNHNV and YYDKDF (reference sequence). The CDR3 nucleotides read TGTGCCACCAGCAGGGACTACGAAGGGGGCCAAGAGACCCAGTACTTC. It yields the protein CATSRDYEGGQETQYF.

The chain employs TRBV20-1 and TRBJ1-6; D not resolved. The CDR3 runs 14 residues. Looked up from germline, CDR1 is DFQATT and CDR2 is SNEGSKA (reference sequence). With 3 bases removed from V and 5 bases from J, the gap between germline ends came to 11 bases. The CDR3 DNA reads as TGCAGTGCTAGTCGGGGTTACAATAATTCACCCCTCCACTTT. Residues: CSASRGYNNSPLHF.